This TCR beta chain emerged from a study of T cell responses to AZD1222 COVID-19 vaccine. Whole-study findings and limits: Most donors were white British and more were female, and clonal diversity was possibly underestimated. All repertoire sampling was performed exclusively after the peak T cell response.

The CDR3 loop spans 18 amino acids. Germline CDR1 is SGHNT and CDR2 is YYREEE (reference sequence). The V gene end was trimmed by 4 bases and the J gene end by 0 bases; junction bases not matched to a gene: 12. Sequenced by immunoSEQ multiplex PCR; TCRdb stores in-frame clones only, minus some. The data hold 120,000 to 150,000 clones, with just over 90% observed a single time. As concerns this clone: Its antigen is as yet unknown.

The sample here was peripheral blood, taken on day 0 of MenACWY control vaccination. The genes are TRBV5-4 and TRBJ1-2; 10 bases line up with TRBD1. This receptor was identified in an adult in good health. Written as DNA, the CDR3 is TGTGCCAGCAGCCCCGGGACAGGGGCCTTCTTAGCTAACTATGGCTACACCTTC. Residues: CASSPGTGAFLANYGYTF.